The 19 T cell receptor beta chains below come from one sample, sequenced in a study of blood T cell repertoires in COVID-19. Sequenced by immunoSEQ multiplex PCR; TCRdb stores in-frame clones only, minus some. The sample lists approximately 200,000 clones; roughly 80% were seen once. The source material was peripheral blood. The receptors come from a woman aged 80 or over with acute or convalescent COVID-19.

This chain links TRBV6-2 or TRBV6-3 with TRBJ2-3; 9 bases fit TRBD2. Germline loops: CDR1 MNHEY, CDR2 SVGEGT. CDR3 length equals 16 residues. J was trimmed by 2 bases and V by 0 bases; bases with no gene match: 3. The CDR3 protein is CASSYSAGGSTDTQYF. The CDR3 nucleotides read TGTGCCAGCAGTTACTCGGCGGGGGGGTCCACAGATACGCAGTATTTT.

This sequence joins TRBV29-1 and TRBJ2-5; TRBD1 agrees at 8 bases. There are 13 residues in the CDR3. Germline-derived CDR1 and CDR2 are SQVTM and ANQGSEA. This CDR3 reads CRAGTGWEETQYF. The CDR3 DNA reads TGCAGGGCCGGGACAGGATGGGAAGAGACCCAGTACTTC.

The J gene is TRBJ1-1, the V gene TRBV6-4, with TRBD1 matching over 10 bases. Germline V gene sequence: CDR1 MRHNA, CDR2 SNTAGT. CDR3 size: 13 residues. With V trimmed by 4 bases and J by 9 bases, 5 bases remained unmatched. CDR3 residues: CASSGDRGEKAFF. For the CDR3, the DNA is TGTGCCAGCAGTGGGGACAGGGGCGAAAAAGCTTTCTTT.

This clone was recorded many times. The chain combines TRBV5-4 with TRBJ2-5, with a tentative D call TRBD1 (5 bases). The V end was cut by 0 bases, the J end by 2 bases, with 5 bases between. Germline V CDR1 and CDR2: SGHNT, YYREEE (reference sequence). The CDR3 is made up of 13 amino acids. DNA for the CDR3: TGTGCCAGCAGCTTGGGACAGCAAGAGACCCAGTACTTC. Translated, it gives CASSLGQQETQYF.

The genes are TRBV5-1 and TRBJ1-4; 9 bases line up with TRBD1. Looked up from germline, CDR1 is SGHRS and CDR2 is YFSETQ. The CDR3 consists of 15 residues. The ends lost 0 bases at V and 8 bases at J; junction bases unmatched: 5. CDR3 loop: CASSLEGTGNEKLFF. The CDR3 coding sequence is TGCGCCAGCAGCTTGGAAGGGACAGGGAACGAAAAACTGTTTTTT.

V is TRBV6-1 and J is TRBJ1-2, with D perhaps TRBD1 (5 bases). Per germline, CDR1 MNHNS and CDR2 SASEGT. This CDR3 comprises 14 residues. Between the trimmed V and J ends, which lost 1 base and 8 bases, there was a span of 14 bases. DNA for the CDR3: TGTGCCAGCAGTGAAGGTTGGCAGGGCGGAGGCTACACCTTC. Its translation: CASSEGWQGGGYTF.

This chain joins TRBV30 and TRBJ1-2, with D possibly matching TRBD1 (6 bases). This CDR3 is 13 amino acids long. Trimming took 0 bases from V and 7 from J, leaving 12 bases between them. The V gene's germline CDR1 is GTSNPN and CDR2 SVGIG (reference sequence). Written as DNA, the CDR3 is TGTGCCTGGAGTGTAACGGGAGGGGGTGGCTACACCTTC. Protein sequence: CAWSVTGGGGYTF.

V is TRBV19 and J is TRBJ1-6; D may be TRBD1 (5 bases). Deletions cut 4 bases from V and 5 bases from J, with 9 bases between. Per germline, CDR1 LNHDA and CDR2 SQIVND (reference sequence). The CDR3 loop spans 14 amino acids. The CDR3 spells CASSTRANNSPLHF. The CDR3 nucleotides read TGTGCCAGTAGTACCAGGGCTAATAATTCACCCCTCCACTTT.

The chain joins TRBV27 to TRBJ2-7; 11 nucleotides agree with TRBD2. Germline CDR1 is MNHEY and CDR2 is SMNVEV (reference sequence). The trim removed 5 bases at V and 2 bases at J, leaving 8 bases unmatched. The CDR3 loop spans 16 amino acids. The CDR3 is CASSRTLAGGAYEQYF. CDR3 nucleotides: TGTGCCAGCAGTCGAACGTTAGCGGGAGGGGCCTACGAGCAGTACTTC.

The chain carries TRBV27 and TRBJ2-3; D gene unclear. V gave up 3 bases and J gave up 1 base, with 11 bases separating them. Germline lookup yields CDR1 MNHEY and CDR2 SMNVEV (reference sequence). The CDR3 is made up of 15 amino acids. The CDR3 reads CASSFTPGGTDTQYF. The CDR3 DNA reads as TGTGCCAGCAGTTTTACCCCAGGCGGCACAGATACGCAGTATTTT.

The rearrangement joins TRBV4-3 to TRBJ1-5, with a possible D match to TRBD1 (5 bases). This CDR3 is 17 amino acids long. Trimming cost V 0 bases and J 1 base, with 13 bases left between them. From germline, CDR1 is LGHNA and CDR2 YSLEER. The chain's CDR3 is CASSQDRSGWSNQPQHF. The CDR3 nucleotides are TGCGCCAGCAGCCAAGATCGGTCAGGGTGGAGCAATCAGCCCCAGCATTTT.

This chain uses TRBV29-1 with TRBJ1-5; the D gene is possibly TRBD1 (6 bases). V was trimmed by 4 bases and J by 5 bases, leaving 12 bases between them. Germline V CDR1 and CDR2: SQVTM, ANQGSEA. This CDR3 spans 13 amino acids. CDR3 sequence reads: CSVARGTDQPQHF. The CDR3 DNA reads as TGCAGCGTTGCTAGGGGGACCGATCAGCCCCAGCATTTT.

The rearrangement uses TRBV5-1 and TRBJ2-3; TRBD2 is a possible D gene (6 bases). V was clipped by 4 bases and J by 2 bases, with 14 bases between them. CDR1 and CDR2 from the germline V gene are SGHRS and YFSETQ. The CDR3 runs to 15 residues. CDR3 coding DNA: TGCGCCAGCAGCCTGGGGGACTTTACCACAGATACGCAGTATTTT. Encoded protein: CASSLGDFTTDTQYF.

The chain links TRBV5-4 to TRBJ1-2; D unresolved. The CDR3 contains 12 residues. CDR1 is SGHNT and CDR2 is YYREEE in the germline V gene (reference sequence). Trimming pared 4 bases from V and 3 bases from J, leaving 7 bases between. In nucleotides, the CDR3 is TGTGCCAGCAGCCGCTTAGACTATGGCTACACCTTC. It yields the protein CASSRLDYGYTF.

This clone was counted between two and nine times. The chain combines TRBV7-2 with TRBJ1-5, with D perhaps matching TRBD1 (5 bases). Trimming removed 5 bases from V and 5 bases from J, with 16 bases in between. The CDR3 consists of 15 residues. Germline values: CDR1 SGHTA, CDR2 FQGNSA. This chain's CDR3 is CASSQGSGTDQPQHF. The CDR3 nucleotides read TGTGCCAGCAGCCAAGGAAGCGGGACGGATCAGCCCCAGCATTTT. The variable domain in full, completed from reference TRBV7-2 and TRBJ1-5, reads GAGVSQSPSNKVTEKGKDVELRCDPISGHTALYWYRQSLGQGLEFLIYFQGNSAPDKSGLPSDRFSAERTGGSVSTLTIQRTQQEDSAVYLCASSQGSGTDQPQHFGDGTRLSIL.

The chain combines TRBV30 with TRBJ1-2; no clear D gene. The germline V gene has CDR1 GTSNPN and CDR2 SVGIG (reference sequence). V was pared by 3 bases and J by 4 bases, with 15 bases between. This CDR3 has 14 residues. CDR3 in DNA: TGTGCCTGGAGCTCTAGAGGGTTCGCCTATGGCTACACCTTC. Translation: CAWSSRGFAYGYTF. The full variable domain, in which reference TRBV30 and TRBJ1-2 provide the parts outside the CDR3, is SQTIHQWPATLVQPVGSPLSLECTVEGTSNPNLYWYRQAAGRGLQLLFYSVGIGQISSEVPQNLSASRPQDRQFILSSKKLLLSDSGFYLCAWSSRGFAYGYTFGSGTRLTVV.

This clone was counted a few times. The J gene is TRBJ2-3, the V gene TRBV9; a possible D gene is TRBD2 (7 bases). Germline V gene sequence: CDR1 SGDLS, CDR2 YYNGEE. This CDR3 comprises 17 residues. V was pared by 0 bases and J by 2 bases, with 16 bases between. The CDR3 coding sequence is TGTGCCAGCAGCGTAGGAGGGGGACGGGGGGCCACAGATACGCAGTATTTT. Translating gives CASSVGGGRGATDTQYF.

This chain uses TRBV6-5 with TRBJ2-4; D is possibly TRBD1 (6 bases). V was shortened by 6 bases and J by 2 bases, with 11 bases between the two germline ends. CDR3 length: 14 residues. Germline V lookup: CDR1 MNHEY, CDR2 SVGAGI. Here the CDR3 reads CASRQGPSKNIQYF. The CDR3 region has the DNA TGTGCCAGCAGGCAGGGGCCCTCCAAAAACATTCAGTACTTC.

The rearrangement joins TRBV18 to TRBJ1-6; D perhaps matches TRBD1 (5 bases). Germline values: CDR1 KGHSH, CDR2 LQKENI. The CDR3 length is 15 residues. The V end was cut by 6 bases, the J end by 8 bases, with 17 bases between. CDR3 amino acids: CASSPGQGLDSPLHF. The DNA of the CDR3 is TGTGCCAGCTCCCCCGGGCAGGGCTTAGATTCACCCCTCCACTTT.